This TCR beta chain was found in a study of T cell responses to AZD1222 COVID-19 vaccine. The study's findings and limits: Only after the peak T cell response were repertoires sampled. Epitopes outside B.1.351 and B.1.1.7 mutated regions reportedly drew nearly half of spike TCRs. White British people made up most donors, females outnumbered males, and clonal diversity was possibly underestimated. Spike-spanning, vaccine-associated CD4 TCRs were dominant at 160-218 and 743-854.

Concerning this clone: No antigen is known for it.

CDR1 is LGHNA, CDR2 YNFKEQ, per germline. Trimming removed 0 bases at V and 3 bases at J, with 11 bases between. The CDR3 loop spans 15 amino acids. Profiling relied on immunoSEQ multiplex PCR, and the TCRdb table lists in-frame clones only, not all of them. This table has about 110,000 clones, approximately 86% appearing once. This clonotype originated in an adult in good health. Sequenced here: peripheral blood, sampled on day 0 of AZD1222 vaccination. V is TRBV4-2 and J is TRBJ1-1; possible D gene TRBD1, 6 bases. Here the CDR3 reads CASSQETGLDTEAFF. DNA for the CDR3: TGTGCCAGCAGCCAAGAGACAGGCTTAGACACTGAAGCTTTCTTT.